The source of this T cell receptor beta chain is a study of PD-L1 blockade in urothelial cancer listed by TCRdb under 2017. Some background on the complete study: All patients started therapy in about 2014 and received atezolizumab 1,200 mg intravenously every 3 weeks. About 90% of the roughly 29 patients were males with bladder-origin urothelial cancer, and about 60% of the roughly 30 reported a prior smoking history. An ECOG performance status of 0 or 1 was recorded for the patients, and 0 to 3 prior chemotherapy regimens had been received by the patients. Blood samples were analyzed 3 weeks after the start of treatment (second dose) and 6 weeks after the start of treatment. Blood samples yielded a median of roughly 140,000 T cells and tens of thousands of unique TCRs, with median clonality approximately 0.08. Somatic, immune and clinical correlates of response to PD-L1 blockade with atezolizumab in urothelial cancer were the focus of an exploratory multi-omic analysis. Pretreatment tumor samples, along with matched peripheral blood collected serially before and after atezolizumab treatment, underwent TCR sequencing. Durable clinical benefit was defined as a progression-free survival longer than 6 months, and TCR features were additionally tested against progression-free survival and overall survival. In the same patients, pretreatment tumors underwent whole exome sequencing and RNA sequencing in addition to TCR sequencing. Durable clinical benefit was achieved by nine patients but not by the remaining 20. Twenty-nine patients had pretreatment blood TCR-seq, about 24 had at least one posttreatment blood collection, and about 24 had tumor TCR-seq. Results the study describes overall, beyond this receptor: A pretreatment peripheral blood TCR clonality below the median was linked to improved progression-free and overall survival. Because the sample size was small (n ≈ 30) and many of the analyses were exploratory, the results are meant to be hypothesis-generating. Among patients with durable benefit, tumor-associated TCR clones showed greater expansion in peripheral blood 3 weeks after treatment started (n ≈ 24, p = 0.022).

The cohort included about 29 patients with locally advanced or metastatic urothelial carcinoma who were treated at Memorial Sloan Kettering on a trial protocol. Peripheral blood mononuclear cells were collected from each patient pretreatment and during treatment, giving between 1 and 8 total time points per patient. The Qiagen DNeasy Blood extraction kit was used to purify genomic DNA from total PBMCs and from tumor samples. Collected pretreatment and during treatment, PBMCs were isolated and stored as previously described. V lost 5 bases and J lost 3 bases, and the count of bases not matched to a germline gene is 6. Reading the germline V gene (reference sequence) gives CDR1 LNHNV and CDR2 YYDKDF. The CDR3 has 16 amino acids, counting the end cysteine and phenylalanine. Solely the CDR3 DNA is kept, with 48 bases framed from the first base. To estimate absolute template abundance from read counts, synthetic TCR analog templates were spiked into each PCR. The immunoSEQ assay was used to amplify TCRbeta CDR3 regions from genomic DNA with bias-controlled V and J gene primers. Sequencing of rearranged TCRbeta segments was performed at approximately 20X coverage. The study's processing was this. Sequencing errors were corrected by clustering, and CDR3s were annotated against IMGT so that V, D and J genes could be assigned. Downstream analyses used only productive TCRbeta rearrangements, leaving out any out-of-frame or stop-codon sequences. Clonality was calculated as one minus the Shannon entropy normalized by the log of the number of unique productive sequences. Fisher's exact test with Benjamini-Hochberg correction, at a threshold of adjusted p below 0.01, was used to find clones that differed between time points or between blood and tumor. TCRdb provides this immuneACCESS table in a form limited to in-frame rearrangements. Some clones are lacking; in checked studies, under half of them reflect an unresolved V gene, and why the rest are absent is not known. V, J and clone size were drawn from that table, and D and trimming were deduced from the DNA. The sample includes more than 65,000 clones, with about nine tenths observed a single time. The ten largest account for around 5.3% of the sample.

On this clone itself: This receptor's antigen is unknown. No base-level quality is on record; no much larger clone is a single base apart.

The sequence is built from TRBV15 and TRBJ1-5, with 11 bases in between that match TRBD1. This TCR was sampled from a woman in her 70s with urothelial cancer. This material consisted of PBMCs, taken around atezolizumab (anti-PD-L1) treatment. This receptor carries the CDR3 CATSSRTGGFNQPQHF. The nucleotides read TGTGCCACCAGCTCACGGACAGGGGGCTTCAATCAGCCCCAGCATTTT.